This TCR beta chain stems from a study of CD8+CD57+ T cells in acquired aplastic anemia. For the study at large: Sorted CD4+ and CD8+ cells yielded DNA averaging around 3.2 ug. Study-level findings and limits: Patients and controls shared roughly 28 CD8+ CDR3 sequences, which appeared highly expressed in patients and within their immunodominant clones. Between the patient and control groups, CD8+ Simpson's diversity did not differ significantly.

Genomic DNA templated the TCR beta VDJ and CDR3 profiling. A single record per CDR3 protein comes from TCRdb applying MiXCR to the reads. Here the sample spans roughly 180,000 distinct CDR3 sequences, about 50% being singletons. Previously, flow cytometry had revealed CD8+CD57+ cell expansion in the patients chosen for sequencing. Every patient was diagnosed with severe acquired aplastic anemia. Of note for this clonotype: As yet, its antigen is unknown.

Sequenced material: sorted CD4+, CD8+, or CD8+CD57+ T cells (not recorded which) from PBMCs. The clonotype comes from a human donor with aplastic anemia.

For the CDR3, the DNA is TGTGCCAGCAGTGATAGCTTACAGGCTCTACCTGAAGCTTTCTTT. Translated: CASSDSLQALPEAFF. The V gene is TRBV25-1, the J gene TRBJ1-1, with D perhaps TRBD1 (5 bases). The CDR3 sequence is 15 residues long. The V gene's germline CDR1 is MGHDK and CDR2 SYGVNS. V was cut by 3 bases and J by 6 bases, with 17 bases left in between.